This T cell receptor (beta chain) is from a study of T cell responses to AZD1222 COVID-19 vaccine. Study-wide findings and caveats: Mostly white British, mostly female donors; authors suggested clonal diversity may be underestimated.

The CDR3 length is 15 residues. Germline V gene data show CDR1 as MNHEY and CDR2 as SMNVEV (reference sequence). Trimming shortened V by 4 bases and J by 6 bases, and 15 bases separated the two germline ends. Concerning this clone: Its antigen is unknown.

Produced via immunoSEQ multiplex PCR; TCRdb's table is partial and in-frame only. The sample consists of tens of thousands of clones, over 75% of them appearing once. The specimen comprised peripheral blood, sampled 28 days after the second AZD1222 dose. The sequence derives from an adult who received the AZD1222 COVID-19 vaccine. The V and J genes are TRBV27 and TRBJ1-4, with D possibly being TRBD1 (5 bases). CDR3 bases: TGTGCCAGCAGTTACAGCGGGGACTACTATGAAAAACTGTTTTTT. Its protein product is CASSYSGDYYEKLFF. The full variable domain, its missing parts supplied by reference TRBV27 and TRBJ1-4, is EAQVTQNPRYLITVTGKKLTVTCSQNMNHEYMSWYRQDPGLGLRQIYYSMNVEVTDKGDVPEGYKVSRKEKRNFPLILESPSPNQTSLYFCASSYSGDYYEKLFFGSGTQLSVL.